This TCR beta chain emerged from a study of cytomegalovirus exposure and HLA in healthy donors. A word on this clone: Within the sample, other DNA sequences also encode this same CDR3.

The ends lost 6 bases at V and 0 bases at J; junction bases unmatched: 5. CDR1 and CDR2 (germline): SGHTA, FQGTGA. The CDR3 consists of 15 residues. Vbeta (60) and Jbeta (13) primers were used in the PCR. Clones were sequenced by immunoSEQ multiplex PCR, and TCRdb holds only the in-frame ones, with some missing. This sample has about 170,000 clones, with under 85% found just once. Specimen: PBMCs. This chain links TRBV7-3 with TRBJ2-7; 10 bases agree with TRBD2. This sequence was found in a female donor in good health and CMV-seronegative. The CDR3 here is CASSPTSGASYEQYF. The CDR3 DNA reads TGTGCCAGCAGTCCCACTAGCGGGGCCTCCTACGAGCAGTACTTC.